Detailed here is one TCR beta chain. This entry comes from a study of blood T cells in healthy people across ages. Turning to the study itself: Template-switching capture recovered about one barcoded beta molecule per two T cells.

Using a J-beta primer mix together with a sample-barcoded 5' primer, a second PCR was run for roughly 7 to 12 cycles. In TCRdb, the 5' RACE reads were re-called with MiXCR into one record per CDR3 protein. Of fewer than 800,000 distinct CDR3 sequences listed, approximately 25% were seen once; the top ten hold 9% to 9.5%. CDR1 DFQATT and CDR2 SNEGSKA come from the germline V gene (reference sequence). Trimming cost V 4 bases and J 4 bases, with 12 bases left between them. This CDR3 is built from 13 residues. In addition, the sample was reused for a study of T cells of mothers and their children. In that study: All extracted RNA went into cDNA synthesis, about 1.4 ug per 15 ul.

This TCR was sampled from a boy between 10 and 17 years old in good health. This chain links TRBV20-1 with TRBJ2-3; the D is unclear. The specimen was blood. The CDR3 DNA is TGCAGTGCTACGGCCCTCCCGTCAGATACGCAGTATTTT. This encodes CSATALPSDTQYF.